This T cell receptor (beta chain) was identified during a study of CD8 T cells in ankylosing spondylitis. General observations from the study: Enrichment of disease-linked clones was reportedly significant in matched ankylosing spondylitis synovial fluid. CD8+ disease-linked clones were present at relatively low frequencies in blood.

Worth noting for this clonotype: Its antigen is as yet unknown.

The V end lost 5 bases, the J end lost 11 bases, and 19 bases lay between the germline ends. The CDR3 totals 13 residues. CDR1 GTSNPN and CDR2 SVGIG come from the germline V gene (reference sequence). Libraries for TCR beta were made by quantitative 5'-RACE with molecular barcodes. TCRdb re-called the 5' RACE reads with MiXCR, one entry per CDR3 protein. The sample consists of around 330,000 distinct CDR3 sequences, roughly 11% of them appearing once. Sequencing was performed on blood, either unsorted or a sorted T cell fraction (not recorded which). The sequence derives from a female donor with ankylosing spondylitis or in good health (not recorded which). The rearrangement uses TRBV30 and TRBJ2-4; D may match TRBD1 or TRBD2 (5 bases each). The DNA of the CDR3 is TGTGCCTGGGACGAACTTACCCCGGGACTTCAGTACTTC. Translation gives CAWDELTPGLQYF.